These T cell receptor beta chains were read from a single sample in a study of blood T cell repertoires in COVID-19. Profiling relied on immunoSEQ multiplex PCR, and the TCRdb table lists in-frame clones only, not all of them. The sample holds about 480,000 clones, 70% to 90% seen once. Sequencing was carried out using PBMCs or T cells enriched from blood (not recorded which). These receptor sequences come from a woman aged 40-49 years who had recovered from COVID-19. Both conserved end residues are part of each CDR3.

TRBV27 | CASSPRPPRAFETQYF
TRBV27 | CASSLLAGARYEQYF
TRBV18 | CASSIDRTNEKLFF
TRBV5-6 | CASSHTLGNSYEQYF
TRBV18 | CASSGGQNANTGELFF
TRBV5-4 | CASSFGQGTDTQYF
TRBV5-1 | CASSLQGANNYGYTF
TRBV6-5 | CASTRPGGGYGYTF
TRBV24-1 | CATVLTSGDTGVYNEQFF
TRBV29-1 | CSVEGGRGNTGELFF
TRBV6-6 | CASSYGGVEQFF
TRBV29-1 | CSVEGGRVSYNEQFF
TRBV9 | CASSVMGGRGTEAFF
TRBV4-3 | CASSRKHPGTGAPYEQYF
TRBV13 | CASSLGSAGGRTDTQYF
TRBV30 | CAWSEGNYGYTF
TRBV6-5 | CASNALPRRREGYTF
TRBV5-5 | CASSLGQGAGNTIYF
TRBV11-3 | CASSFRLAGGNEQYF
TRBV6-1 | CASSEYSGGRGETQYF
TRBV12-3/TRBV12-4 | CASRLSSYNEQFF
TRBV2 | CASRVNRDNQPQHF
TRBV19 | CASSPERVGGYTF
TRBV24-1 | CATSDRWPLESTEAFF
TRBV18 | CASSPPAGGPVAFF
TRBV20-1 | CRAGTIEAFF
TRBV6-4 | CASSEELGTGGNTQYF